This paragraph covers one TCR beta chain sequence. What it recognizes is unknown. This sample was included in a study of shared clonotypes between healthy human individuals. Study-level findings and limits: The donor pool, a small one, limited the genetic and exposure-history diversity represented.

CD45RO-negative CD8 cells positively selected for CCR7 made up the naive population, which excluded terminally differentiated effector memory CD45RA+ cells. Study donors comprised healthy, HIV-negative adults devoid of recent acute infection or vaccination. CDR3 length: 14 residues. Trimming left V 4 bases short and J 5 bases short, with 15 bases between. Germline V gives CDR1 MNHNY, CDR2 SVGAGI (reference sequence). Every subset's genomic DNA went evenly onto several immunoSEQ plates. TCRdb's copy holds only in-frame clones and misses some; the assay was immunoSEQ multiplex PCR. This sample has 650,000 to 800,000 clones; roughly 94% occur once, and the top ten carry 24%.

The material sequenced was naive CD8+ T cells sorted from blood. The source of this sequence is a man aged 30-40 years in good health. The genes are TRBV6-6 and TRBJ2-7, with unresolved D. CDR3 amino acids: CASSSRGVIDEQYF. CDR3 nucleotides: TGTGCCAGCAGTTCCCGAGGCGTAATCGACGAGCAGTACTTC.